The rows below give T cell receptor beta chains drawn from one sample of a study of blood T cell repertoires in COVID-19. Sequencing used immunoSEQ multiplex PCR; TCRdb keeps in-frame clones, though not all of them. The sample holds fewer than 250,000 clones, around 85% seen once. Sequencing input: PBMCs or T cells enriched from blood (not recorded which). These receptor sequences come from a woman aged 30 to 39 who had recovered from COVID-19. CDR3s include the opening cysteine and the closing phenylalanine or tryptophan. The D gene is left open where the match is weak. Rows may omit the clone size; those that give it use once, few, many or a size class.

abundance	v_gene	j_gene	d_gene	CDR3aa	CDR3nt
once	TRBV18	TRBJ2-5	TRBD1	CASSPRDRSQETQYF	TGTGCCAGCTCACCACGGGACAGGAGCCAAGAGACCCAGTACTTC
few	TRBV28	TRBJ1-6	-	CASSLDTPYNSPLHF	TGTGCCAGCAGCCTGGACACCCCATATAATTCACCCCTCCACTTT
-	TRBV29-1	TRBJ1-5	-	CSVGKQGRPQHF	TGCAGCGTTGGAAAACAGGGTCGGCCCCAGCATTTT
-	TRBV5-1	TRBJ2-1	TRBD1	CASSLQGADYNEQFF	TGCGCCAGCAGCTTACAGGGGGCAGACTACAATGAGCAGTTCTTC
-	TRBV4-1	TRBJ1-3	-	CASSQGSRQFSGNTIYF	TGCGCCAGCAGCCAAGGTTCCCGACAATTCTCTGGAAACACCATATATTTT
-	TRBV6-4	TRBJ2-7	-	CASSDSDFLSYEQYF	TGTGCCAGCAGTGACTCCGACTTCCTCTCCTACGAGCAGTACTTC
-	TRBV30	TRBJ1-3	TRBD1	CAWSETGAGNTIYF	TGTGCCTGGAGTGAGACAGGGGCCGGAAACACCATATATTTT
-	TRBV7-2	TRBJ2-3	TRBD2	CASSWTSFDTQYF	TGTGCCAGCAGCTGGACTAGCTTCGATACGCAGTATTTT
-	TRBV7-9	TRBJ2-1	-	CASSSDTVYNEQFF	TGTGCCAGCAGCTCGGACACCGTCTACAATGAGCAGTTCTTC
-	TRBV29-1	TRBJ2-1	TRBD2	CSVLAASSYNEQFF	TGCAGCGTTCTAGCGGCCTCTTCCTACAATGAGCAGTTCTTC
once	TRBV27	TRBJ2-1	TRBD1	CASSTPGQGRSEQFF	TGTGCCAGCAGTACCCCGGGACAGGGGAGGAGTGAGCAGTTCTTC
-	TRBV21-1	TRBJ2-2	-	CASSKAGGSGWFGTNTGELFF	TGTGCCAGCAGCAAAGCGGGGGGGAGTGGGTGGTTCGGGACGAACACCGGGGAGCTGTTTTTT
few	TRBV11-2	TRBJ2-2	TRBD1	CASSFRQGGIQNTGELFF	TGTGCCAGCAGCTTTAGACAGGGTGGAATACAGAACACCGGGGAGCTGTTTTTT
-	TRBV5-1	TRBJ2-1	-	CARRTPHGDNEQFF	TGCGCCAGGCGGACTCCCCATGGGGACAATGAGCAGTTCTTC
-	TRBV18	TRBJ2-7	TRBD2	CASSQTSGDGEQYF	TGTGCCAGCTCACAGACTAGCGGGGACGGCGAGCAGTACTTC
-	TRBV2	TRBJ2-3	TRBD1	CASFGQGTSDTQYF	TGTGCCAGTTTTGGACAGGGAACGTCGGATACGCAGTATTTT
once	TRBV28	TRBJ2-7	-	CASSLLSSGQAYEQYF	TGTGCCAGCAGTTTACTCTCCTCGGGACAAGCCTACGAGCAGTACTTC
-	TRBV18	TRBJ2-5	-	CASSPPAQVKTQYF	TGTGCCAGCTCACCACCGGCCCAGGTTAAGACCCAGTACTTC
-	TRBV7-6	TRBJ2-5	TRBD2	CASSLALRAGGPKETQYF	TGTGCCAGCAGCTTAGCGCTAAGAGCGGGGGGCCCAAAAGAGACCCAGTACTTC
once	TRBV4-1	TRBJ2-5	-	CASSQDRSIVETQYF	TGCGCCAGCAGCCAAGATAGGAGTATTGTCGAGACCCAGTACTTC
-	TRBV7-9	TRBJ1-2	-	CASSLQYGYTF	TGTGCCAGCAGCTTACAGTATGGCTACACCTTC
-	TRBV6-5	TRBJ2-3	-	CASSPTYTDTQYF	TGTGCCAGCAGTCCGACTTATACAGATACGCAGTATTTT
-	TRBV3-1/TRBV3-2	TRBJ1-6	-	CASSQEKGRSYNSPLHF	TGTGCCAGCAGCCAAGAGAAAGGGAGGTCCTATAATTCACCCCTCCACTTT
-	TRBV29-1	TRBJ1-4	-	CSVADQGLREKLFF	TGCAGCGTTGCGGATCAGGGGTTGAGAGAAAAACTGTTTTTT
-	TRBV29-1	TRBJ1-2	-	CSVDSRGGYTF	TGCAGCGTTGATTCCCGGGGAGGCTACACCTTC
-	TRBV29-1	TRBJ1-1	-	CSDVTVTEAFF	TGCAGCGATGTGACAGTAACTGAAGCTTTCTTT
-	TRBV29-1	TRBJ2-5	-	CSVRRARETQYF	TGCAGCGTTCGGAGAGCCCGAGAGACCCAGTACTTC
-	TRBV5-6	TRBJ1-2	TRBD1	CASRDPDGTGLLSGGYTF	TGTGCCAGCAGGGATCCGGATGGGACAGGACTTTTATCGGGTGGCTACACCTTC
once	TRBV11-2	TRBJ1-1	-	CASRAGPGGVAFF	TGTGCCAGCAGGGCAGGTCCGGGAGGGGTGGCTTTCTTT
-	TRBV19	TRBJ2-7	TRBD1	CASRGTGGFYEQYF	TGTGCCAGTAGAGGTACAGGGGGCTTCTACGAGCAGTACTTC
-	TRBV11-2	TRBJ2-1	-	CASTSRGSYNEQFF	TGTGCCAGCACCAGTCGGGGAAGCTACAATGAGCAGTTCTTC
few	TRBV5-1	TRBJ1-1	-	CASSLQENTEAFF	TGCGCCAGCAGCTTACAAGAGAACACTGAAGCTTTCTTT
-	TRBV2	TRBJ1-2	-	CASSEGEDHGYTF	TGTGCCAGCAGTGAAGGGGAGGATCATGGCTACACCTTC
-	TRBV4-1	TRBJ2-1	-	CASSQVQVNEQFF	TGCGCCAGCAGCCAAGTCCAGGTCAATGAGCAGTTCTTC
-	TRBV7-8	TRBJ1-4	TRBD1	CASSGRQGMGEKLFF	TGTGCCAGCAGCGGTAGACAGGGGATGGGAGAAAAACTGTTTTTT
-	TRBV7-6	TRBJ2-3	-	CASSLGAGGGNTQYF	TGTGCCAGCAGCTTAGGGGCAGGGGGAGGTAATACGCAGTATTTT
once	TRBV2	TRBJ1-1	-	CASNPPRATNTEAFF	TGTGCCAGCAACCCGCCGCGGGCTACTAACACTGAAGCTTTCTTT
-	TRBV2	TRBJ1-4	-	CASRKQGLSNEKLFF	TGTGCCAGCAGGAAACAGGGTCTGAGTAATGAAAAACTGTTTTTT
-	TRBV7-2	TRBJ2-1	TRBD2	CASSKRAGGNNEQFF	TGTGCCAGCAGCAAGCGGGCGGGGGGGAACAATGAGCAGTTCTTC
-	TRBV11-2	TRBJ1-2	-	CASSFSGGQAGYTF	TGTGCCAGCAGCTTTTCTGGGGGCCAAGCTGGCTACACCTTC
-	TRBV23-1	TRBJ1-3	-	CASSQSCRVIGNTIYF	TGCGCCAGCAGTCAATCCTGCAGGGTAATAGGAAACACCATATATTTT
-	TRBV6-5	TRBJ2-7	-	CASSSRTVSYEQYF	TGTGCCAGCAGTTCTCGGACAGTCTCCTACGAGCAGTACTTC
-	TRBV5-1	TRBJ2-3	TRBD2	CASSPLQRREGTDTQYF	TGCGCCAGCAGCCCTCTCCAGAGGCGGGAGGGCACAGATACGCAGTATTTT
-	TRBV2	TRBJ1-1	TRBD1	CASSEAGGIVEAFF	TGTGCCAGCAGTGAGGCAGGGGGCATCGTTGAAGCTTTCTTT
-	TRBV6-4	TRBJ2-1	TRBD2	CASSDVYSGRDEQFF	TGTGCCAGCAGTGACGTCTATAGCGGGAGGGATGAGCAGTTCTTC
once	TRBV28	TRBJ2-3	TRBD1	CASSLPGAGGADTQYF	TGTGCCAGCAGTCTACCGGGGGCAGGGGGCGCAGATACGCAGTATTTT
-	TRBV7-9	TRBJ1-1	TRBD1	CASSLFTGEEAFF	TGTGCCAGCAGCCTGTTCACAGGGGAAGAGGCTTTCTTT
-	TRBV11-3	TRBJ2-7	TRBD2	CASSSGTSGSSYEQYF	TGTGCCAGCAGCTCAGGGACTAGCGGGAGCTCCTACGAGCAGTACTTC
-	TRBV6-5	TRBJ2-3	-	CASSYSSPGGTDTQYF	TGTGCCAGCAGTTACTCTTCCCCGGGCGGGACCGATACGCAGTATTTT
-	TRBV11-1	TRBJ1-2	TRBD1	CASSPTGGRYGYTF	TGTGCCAGCAGCCCTACAGGGGGACGCTATGGCTACACCTTC
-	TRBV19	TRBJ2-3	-	CASSIVDRPQYF	TGTGCCAGTAGTATAGTGGACAGACCGCAGTATTTT